This section outlines one T cell receptor beta chain sequence together with its context. Its antigen is unknown. A read error may explain this, as a much larger clone is one base away. This sample is drawn from a study of tumor-infiltrating lymphocytes in primary liver carcinoma. Study-level information: Read depth, roughly 3.5 to 7.5 million productive TCRbeta reads, did not differ significantly between tissues.

The investigators made TCR beta cDNA from around 540 ng total RNA, using a constant-region primer. It was through three nested multiplex PCR rounds of slightly modified ARM-PCR that TCR beta libraries arose. The study ran its first two PCR rounds for roughly 10 cycles each, using TRBV1-TRBV30 forward primers and a C-beta reverse primer. Via MiXCR, TCRdb re-called the multiplex PCR reads, giving one row per CDR3 protein. This repertoire shows approximately 300,000 distinct CDR3 sequences, 60% to 80% found once; its top ten account for about 9.4%. Extraction also yielded germline DNA, while blood RNA was obtained from unsorted whole blood. Chronic HBV infection, which was untreated, was present in the patients. From germline, CDR1 is SQVTM and CDR2 ANQGSEA. CDR3 length: 14 amino acids. General study results and limits: Blood fell significantly below tumors in its top-250-clone fraction (p = 0.039).

The TCR sequence derives from a man aged 35 to 55 with primary liver carcinoma and hepatitis B virus infection. The sequencing input was peripheral blood. The rearrangement uses TRBV29-1 and TRBJ1-1; a weak D match, TRBD1 (5 bases). The CDR3 loop reads CSVEPVGGSTEASF. The CDR3 DNA reads TGCAGCGTTGAACCGGTGGGGGGTTCCACTGAAGCTTCCTTT.